This entry lists 31 T cell receptor beta chains sequenced from one sample in a study of neurological immune-mediated disorders. TCRdb reprocessed the 5' RACE reads with MiXCR, giving one entry per CDR3 protein. The table has 20,000 to 30,000 distinct CDR3 sequences, 2.5% seen once. The sample was PBMCs. The receptors shown here come from a woman aged 50 to 60 with multiple sclerosis.

This clonotype was seen ten or more times. V gene TRBV7-2 combines with J gene TRBJ2-7; TRBD1 matches at 9 bases. CDR3 length: 14 residues. The V and J ends lost 4 bases and 4 bases, in that order; junction bases with no gene match: 5. Germline V gene data show CDR1 as SGHTA and CDR2 as FQGNSA. The CDR3 sequence: CASSSLQGAYEQYF. In nucleotides, the CDR3 is TGTGCCAGCAGCTCCCTACAGGGGGCTTACGAGCAGTACTTC.

This clonotype occurred many times. V usage is TRBV20-1 and J usage is TRBJ1-2; D not certain. CDR1 is DFQATT and CDR2 is SNEGSKA in the germline V gene (reference sequence). Deletions cut 3 bases from V and 8 bases from J, with 19 bases between. The CDR3 contains 14 residues. In DNA, the CDR3 is TGCAGTGCTAGTTACGGGCAGGCCGTCTTGGGCTACACCTTC. Its protein is CSASYGQAVLGYTF.

This clonotype was detected a few times. This chain joins TRBV12-3 or TRBV12-4 and TRBJ1-6, with D possibly being TRBD1 (5 bases). Trimming took off 8 bases at V and 10 bases at J, with 12 bases between the two ends. CDR3 size: 12 residues. DNA for the CDR3: TGTGCCAGCCGGGACGAGGTGTCACCCCTCCACTTT. This sequence encodes CASRDEVSPLHF.

This clonotype was counted at least ten times. The V and J genes are TRBV20-1 and TRBJ2-3; TRBD2 agrees at 7 bases. The CDR3 spans 12 residues. CDR1 is DFQATT, CDR2 SNEGSKA, per germline (reference sequence). V was pared by 5 bases and J by 10 bases, with 9 bases of the junction left unmatched. Written as DNA, the CDR3 is TGCAGTGCTCCTCGGGAGGAGGCTGCGCAGTATTTT. It yields the protein CSAPREEAAQYF.

This clonotype showed up many times. The chain links TRBV20-1 to TRBJ2-2; D unresolved. Trimming took 6 bases from V and 4 from J, leaving 9 bases between them. CDR1 and CDR2 (germline): DFQATT, SNEGSKA (reference sequence). The CDR3 extends over 12 amino acids. The CDR3 reads CSAHLTTGELFF. As DNA, the CDR3 is TGCAGTGCCCATCTCACCACCGGGGAGCTGTTTTTT.

This clonotype was counted at least ten times. The J gene is TRBJ2-7, the V gene TRBV7-3, with D possibly matching TRBD1 (5 bases). The V and J ends lost 3 bases and 4 bases respectively, with 16 bases between them. The CDR3 has 15 amino acids. Per the germline V gene, CDR1 is SGHTA and CDR2 is FQGTGA. CDR3 sequence (DNA): TGTGCCAGCAGCTTGGAGTGGACACCGTCGTACGAGCAGTACTTC. This codes for CASSLEWTPSYEQYF.

This clonotype appeared many times. The chain joins TRBV27 to TRBJ2-3; the D gene is possibly TRBD2 (5 bases). Trimming pared 5 bases from V and 4 bases from J, leaving 19 bases between. From germline, CDR1 is MNHEY and CDR2 SMNVEV (reference sequence). The CDR3 consists of 16 residues. The CDR3 protein is CASSPTLARSSDTQYF. CDR3 in DNA: TGTGCCAGCAGTCCCACTTTAGCGAGATCCTCAGATACGCAGTATTTT.

On this clonotype: This CDR3 is missing its conserved last phenylalanine or tryptophan, likely due to a read error. The chain employs TRBV5-1 and TRBJ2-4, with 7 positions matching TRBD1. Germline V gives CDR1 SGHRS, CDR2 YFSETQ. V shed 3 bases, J shed 4 bases, and the junction held 4 bases outside the gene matches. The CDR3 loop spans 14 amino acids. CDR3 in amino acids: CASSYGTEKNIQYN. CDR3 bases: TGCGCCAGCAGCTATGGGACAGAGAAAAACATTCAGTACAAC.

This clonotype was seen at least ten times. The rearrangement links TRBV7-9 to TRBJ1-4, with a weak D call TRBD1 (5 bases). Germline V CDR1 and CDR2: SEHNR, FQNEAQ (reference sequence). CDR3 size: 15 residues. Trimming cost V 2 bases and J 7 bases, with 14 bases left between them. DNA for the CDR3: TGTGCCAGCAGCTTACCGCAGGGATGGGGTGAAAAACTGTTTTTT. This sequence encodes CASSLPQGWGEKLFF.

The table lists this clonotype with many counts. The chain links TRBV15 to TRBJ2-3; tentatively, D is TRBD2 (6 bases). Trimming shortened V by 0 bases and J by 0 bases, and 19 bases separated the two germline ends. The CDR3 is made up of 19 amino acids. CDR1 and CDR2 from the germline V gene are LNHNV and YYDKDF (reference sequence). CDR3 DNA sequence: TGTGCCACCAGCAGAGATCTACTTACGGCGGGGCTAAGCACAGATACGCAGTATTTT. This encodes CATSRDLLTAGLSTDTQYF.

This clonotype was picked up many times. The genes are TRBV7-6 and TRBJ2-7; D is perhaps TRBD2 (5 bases). Per the germline V gene, CDR1 is SGHVS and CDR2 is FNYEAQ. V was trimmed by 5 bases and J by 3 bases, leaving 11 bases between them. This CDR3 comprises 13 residues. CDR3 coding DNA: TGTGCCAGCAGCCTTGGGAGCGGCTACGAGCAGTACTTC. This gives the protein CASSLGSGYEQYF.

This clonotype appeared many times. The chain has TRBV12-3 or TRBV12-4 and TRBJ2-3; D possibly corresponds to TRBD1 (5 bases). The CDR3 length is 17 residues. Deletions cut 6 bases from V and 0 bases from J, with 19 bases between. The CDR3 region is CASSRAGHTSSTDTQYF. CDR3 bases: TGTGCCAGCAGCCGCGCAGGACATACGTCTAGCACAGATACGCAGTATTTT.

This clonotype has at least ten counts. This chain joins TRBV6-5 and TRBJ1-4, with D tentatively TRBD1 (6 bases). Germline V gene data show CDR1 as MNHEY and CDR2 as SVGAGI. V was clipped by 2 bases and J by 0 bases, with 16 bases between them. This CDR3 is built from 18 residues. The CDR3 reads CASSYDPDRDATNEKLFF. The CDR3 DNA is TGTGCCAGCAGTTACGACCCGGACAGAGACGCAACTAATGAAAAACTGTTTTTT.

This clonotype occurred many times. V is TRBV20-1 and J is TRBJ2-5, with 11 nucleotides matching TRBD2. J gave up 5 bases and V 6 bases, and 11 bases lay outside the gene matches. This CDR3 is built from 15 residues. Germline CDR1 DFQATT, CDR2 SNEGSKA (reference sequence). CDR3 loop: CSASSPGLAAETQYF. The CDR3 nucleotides are TGCAGTGCCTCATCCCCGGGACTAGCGGCGGAGACCCAGTACTTC.

This clonotype showed up many times. This chain joins TRBV20-1 and TRBJ1-1; D perhaps matches TRBD1 (6 bases). In germline, CDR1 is DFQATT, CDR2 SNEGSKA (reference sequence). The CDR3 runs 15 residues. The V and J ends lost 5 bases and 0 bases respectively, with 16 bases between them. CDR3 bases: TGCAGTGCTCCACCTTCGACAGGTCTGAACACTGAAGCTTTCTTT. This gives the protein CSAPPSTGLNTEAFF.

This clonotype has a count of ten or more. The rearrangement links TRBV5-1 to TRBJ2-1; weak D call: TRBD1 (7 bases). Trimming shortened V by 4 bases and J by 7 bases, and 21 bases separated the two germline ends. From germline, CDR1 is SGHRS and CDR2 YFSETQ. The CDR3 is 16 amino acids. The CDR3 DNA is TGCGCCAGCAGCCCCCGGGGGACAGCCAGAGAGAATGAGCAGTTCTTC. Protein product: CASSPRGTARENEQFF.

This clonotype occurred many times. The chain joins TRBV20-1 to TRBJ2-3, with a possible D match to TRBD2 (5 bases). Per the germline V gene, CDR1 is DFQATT and CDR2 is SNEGSKA (reference sequence). V dropped 0 bases and J dropped 0 bases, with 13 bases sitting between them. The CDR3 has 16 amino acids. CDR3 protein: CSARDQAAVSTDTQYF. The CDR3, as DNA: TGCAGTGCTAGAGATCAGGCAGCGGTTAGCACAGATACGCAGTATTTT.

At least ten counts were recorded for this clonotype. V gene TRBV20-1 combines with J gene TRBJ2-7; D remains unclear. The CDR3 runs 14 residues. Trimming shortened V by 0 bases and J by 1 base, and 10 bases separated the two germline ends. The germline gives CDR1 DFQATT, CDR2 SNEGSKA (reference sequence). CDR3 amino acids: CSARDPRKSYEQYF. The DNA of the CDR3 is TGCAGTGCTAGAGATCCCAGGAAATCCTACGAGCAGTACTTC.

Ten or more counts support this clonotype. The chain is built from TRBV12-3 or TRBV12-4 and TRBJ1-6, with TRBD1 as a possible D gene (5 bases). The V end was cut by 6 bases, the J end by 7 bases, with 13 bases between. The CDR3 spans 14 residues. The DNA of the CDR3 is TGTGCCAGCAGCCCCGGGACTATCAATTCACCCCTCCACTTT. It codes for CASSPGTINSPLHF.

This clonotype was counted a few times. The chain couples TRBV5-1 to TRBJ1-5; 9 nucleotides match TRBD1. Trimming at V came to 4 bases and at J to 3 bases, leaving 5 bases not matched to a gene. CDR1 SGHRS and CDR2 YFSETQ come from the germline V gene. CDR3 length: 15 residues. The CDR3 DNA sequence: TGCGCCAGCAGCCTCGACAGGGGGATCAATCAGCCCCAGCATTTT. It translates to CASSLDRGINQPQHF.

This clonotype was detected ten times or more. At one end the junction does not follow the germline gene, possibly because of a read error. J is TRBJ1-6 and V is TRBV10-3; 11 bases agree with TRBD1. Germline V lookup: CDR1 ENHRY, CDR2 SYGVKD. CDR3 size: 18 residues. This CDR3 is CAIKPGQGDSTANSPLNF. CDR3 nucleotide sequence: TGTGCCATCAAACCGGGACAGGGGGACAGTACCGCTAATTCACCCCTCAACTTT.

Many counts were recorded for this clonotype. The DNA for the CDR3 is TGCAGTGCTAGATTAGGGACTAGCGGGAGTGGAGAGACCCAGTACTTC. It yields the protein CSARLGTSGSGETQYF. The J gene is TRBJ2-5, the V gene TRBV20-1; 14 bases agree with TRBD2. Germline-derived CDR1 and CDR2 are DFQATT and SNEGSKA (reference sequence). This CDR3 contains 16 residues. The junction had 6 bases not matched to a gene; V was cut back by 2 bases and J by 4 bases.

In this sample, this clonotype turned up many times. The genes are TRBV7-9 and TRBJ2-2; D ambiguous. V was cut by 5 bases and J by 3 bases, with 4 bases left in between. The CDR3 is 12 residues long. Germline V lookup: CDR1 SEHNR, CDR2 FQNEAQ (reference sequence). The CDR3 sequence: CASSPDTGELFF. CDR3 nucleotides: TGTGCCAGCAGCCCCGACACCGGGGAGCTGTTTTTT. The variable domain in full, with the rest retrieved from reference TRBV7-9 and TRBJ2-2, is DTGVSQNPRHKITKRGQNVTFRCDPISEHNRLYWYRQTLGQGPEFLTYFQNEAQLEKSRLLSDRFSAERPKGSFSTLEIQRTEQGDSAMYLCASSPDTGELFFGEGSRLTVL.

This clonotype was counted ten times or more. This chain uses TRBV20-1 with TRBJ2-7, with 9 bases identical to TRBD2. CDR1 and CDR2 (germline): DFQATT, SNEGSKA (reference sequence). The CDR3 is 15 amino acids. Trimming at V came to 0 bases and at J to 1 base, leaving 4 bases not matched to a gene. CDR3 in amino acids: CSARDSGSPSYEQYF. The DNA of the CDR3 is TGCAGTGCTAGAGATAGCGGGAGTCCTTCCTACGAGCAGTACTTC.

This clonotype was counted at least ten times. The V and J genes are TRBV6-5 and TRBJ1-2; possible D gene TRBD1, 5 bases. Trimming left V 8 bases short and J 5 bases short, with 21 bases between. CDR1 and CDR2 from the germline V gene are MNHEY and SVGAGI. This CDR3 has 15 amino acids. CDR3 nucleotide sequence: TGTGCCAGCTGTAGGGGAGGACACGCGGGTTATGGCTACACCTTC. Its protein is CASCRGGHAGYGYTF.

The chain recombines TRBV12-3 or TRBV12-4 with TRBJ2-7; 8 bases align to TRBD2. This CDR3 has 14 residues. Trimming took 4 bases from V and 6 from J; bases not matched to a gene: 8. The CDR3 reads CASSSGTSPGEQYF. The CDR3 bases are TGTGCCAGCAGTTCCGGGACTAGTCCAGGCGAGCAGTACTTC.

This clonotype was counted ten times or more. The chain joins TRBV5-1 to TRBJ1-4, with 8 nucleotides matching TRBD1. Germline V gene sequence: CDR1 SGHRS, CDR2 YFSETQ. This CDR3 region has 15 residues. J gave up 3 bases and V 4 bases, and 5 bases lay outside the gene matches. This CDR3 is CASSEDRGSNEKLFF. In DNA, the CDR3 is TGCGCCAGCAGCGAAGACAGGGGATCTAATGAAAAACTGTTTTTT.

This clonotype was detected ten times or more. The chain combines TRBV4-1 with TRBJ2-1; D tentatively fits TRBD1 or TRBD2 (5 bases each). Germline V gene data show CDR1 as MGHRA and CDR2 as YSYEKL. The length of the CDR3 is 13 residues. V was pared by 0 bases and J by 9 bases, with 9 bases between. CDR3 DNA: TGCGCCAGCAGCCAAGATCGTGGGGGTGAGCAGTTCTTC. Translation: CASSQDRGGEQFF.

This clonotype showed up many times. The V call is TRBV15, the J call TRBJ2-5; TRBD2 aligns across 10 bases. The CDR3 covers 15 residues. J gave up 5 bases and V 4 bases, and 7 bases lay outside the gene matches. CDR1 LNHNV and CDR2 YYDKDF come from the germline V gene (reference sequence). The CDR3 bases are TGTGCCACCAGCACCAAGCGGGAGGGCTGGGAGACCCAGTACTTC. Encoded protein: CATSTKREGWETQYF. Full variable domain (missing parts from reference TRBV15 and TRBJ2-5): DAMVIQNPRYQVTQFGKPVTLSCSQTLNHNVMYWYQQKSSQAPKLLFHYYDKDFNNEADTPDNFQSRRPNTSFCFLDIRSPGLGDTAMYLCATSTKREGWETQYFGPGTRLLVL.

The table lists this clonotype with many counts. The V gene is TRBV25-1, the J gene TRBJ1-1, with unresolved D. Germline-derived CDR1 and CDR2 are MGHDK and SYGVNS. Trimming stripped 3 bases from V and 0 bases from J, with 8 bases between. The CDR3 is made up of 14 amino acids. CDR3 protein: CASSDLTLNTEAFF. The CDR3 bases are TGTGCCAGCAGTGACCTTACACTGAACACTGAAGCTTTCTTT. The entire variable domain, with the rest obtained from reference TRBV25-1 and TRBJ1-1, is as follows: EADIYQTPRYLVIGTGKKITLECSQTMGHDKMYWYQQDPGMELHLIHYSYGVNSTEKGDLSSESTVSRIRTEHFPLTLESARPSHTSQYLCASSDLTLNTEAFFGQGTRLTVV.

The table lists this clonotype with many counts. The chain is built from TRBV2 and TRBJ2-7, with D possibly matching TRBD1 (5 bases). Trimming took off 6 bases at V and 3 bases at J, with 12 bases between the two ends. In germline, CDR1 is SNHLY, CDR2 FYNNEI. CDR3 size: 13 residues. The CDR3 reads CASSRQLLYEQYF. The CDR3 DNA follows: TGTGCCAGCAGCCGACAGCTTCTCTACGAGCAGTACTTC.